The text below deals with one T cell receptor (beta chain). The data are from a study of blood T cell repertoires in COVID-19. Across the study: T cells, B-cell-depleted T cells, or PBMCs supplied cDNA or gDNA.

This CDR3 contains 15 residues. Looked up from germline, CDR1 is SGHRS and CDR2 is YFSETQ. J lost 5 bases, V lost 0 bases, and 5 bases had no gene match. TCRdb's table, derived via immunoSEQ multiplex PCR, lists solely in-frame clones and lacks some. The sample has over 100,000 clones; around 88% are singletons. The rearrangement links TRBV5-1 to TRBJ2-3, with 8 bases matching TRBD2. The sample was peripheral blood. The TCR originated in a man between 60 and 75 years old with COVID-19, enrolled during active disease. The CDR3 DNA reads as TGCGCCAGCAGCTTGGTGTCGGGACTAGAAGATACGCAGTATTTT. It encodes CASSLVSGLEDTQYF.